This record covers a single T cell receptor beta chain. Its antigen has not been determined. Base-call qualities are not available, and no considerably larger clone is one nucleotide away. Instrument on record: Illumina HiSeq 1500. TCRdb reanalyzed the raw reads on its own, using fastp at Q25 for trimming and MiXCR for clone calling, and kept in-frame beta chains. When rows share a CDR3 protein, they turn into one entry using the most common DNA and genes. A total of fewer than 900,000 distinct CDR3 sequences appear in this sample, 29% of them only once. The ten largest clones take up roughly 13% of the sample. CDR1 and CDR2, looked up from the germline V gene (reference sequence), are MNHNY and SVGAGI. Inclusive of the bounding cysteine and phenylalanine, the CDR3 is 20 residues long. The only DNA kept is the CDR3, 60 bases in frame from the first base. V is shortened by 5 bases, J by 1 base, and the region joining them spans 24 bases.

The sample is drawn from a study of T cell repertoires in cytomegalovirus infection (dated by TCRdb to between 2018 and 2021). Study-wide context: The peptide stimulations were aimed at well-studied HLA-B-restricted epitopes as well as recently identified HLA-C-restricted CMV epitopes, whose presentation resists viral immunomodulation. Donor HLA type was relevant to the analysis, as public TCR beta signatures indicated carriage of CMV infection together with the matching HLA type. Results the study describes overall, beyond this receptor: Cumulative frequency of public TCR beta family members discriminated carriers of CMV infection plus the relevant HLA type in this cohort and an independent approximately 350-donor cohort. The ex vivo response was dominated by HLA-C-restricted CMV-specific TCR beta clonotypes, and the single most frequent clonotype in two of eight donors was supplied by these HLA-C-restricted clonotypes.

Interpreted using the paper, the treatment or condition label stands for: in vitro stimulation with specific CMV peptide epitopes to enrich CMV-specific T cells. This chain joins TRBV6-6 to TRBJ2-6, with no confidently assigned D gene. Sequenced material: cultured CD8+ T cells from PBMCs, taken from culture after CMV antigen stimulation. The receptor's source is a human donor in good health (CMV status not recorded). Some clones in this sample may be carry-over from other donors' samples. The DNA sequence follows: TGTGCCAGCAGTGGAGTGGCGAGCAACCCGCTATGGTCTGGGGCCAACGTCCTGACTTTC. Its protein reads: CASSGVASNPLWSGANVLTF.